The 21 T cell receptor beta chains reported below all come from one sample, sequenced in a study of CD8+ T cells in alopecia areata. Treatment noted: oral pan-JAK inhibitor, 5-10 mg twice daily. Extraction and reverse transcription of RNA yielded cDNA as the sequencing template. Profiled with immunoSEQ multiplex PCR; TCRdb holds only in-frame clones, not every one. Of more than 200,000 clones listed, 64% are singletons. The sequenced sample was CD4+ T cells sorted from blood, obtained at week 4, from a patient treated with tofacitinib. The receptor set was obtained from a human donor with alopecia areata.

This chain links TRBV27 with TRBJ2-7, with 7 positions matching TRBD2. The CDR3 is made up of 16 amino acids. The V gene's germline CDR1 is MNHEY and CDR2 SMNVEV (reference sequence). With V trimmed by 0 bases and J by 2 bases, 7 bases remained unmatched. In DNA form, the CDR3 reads TGTGCCAGCAGTTTATCCCCTTCGGGGGGACCCTACGAGCAGTACTTC. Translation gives CASSLSPSGGPYEQYF.

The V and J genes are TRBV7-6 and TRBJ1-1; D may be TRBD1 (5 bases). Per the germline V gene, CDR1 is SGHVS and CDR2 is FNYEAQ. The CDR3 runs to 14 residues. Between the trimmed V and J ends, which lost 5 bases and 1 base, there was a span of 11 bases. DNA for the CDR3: TGTGCCAGCAGCCCCCGACAGACGAACACTGAAGCTTTCTTT. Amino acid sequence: CASSPRQTNTEAFF.

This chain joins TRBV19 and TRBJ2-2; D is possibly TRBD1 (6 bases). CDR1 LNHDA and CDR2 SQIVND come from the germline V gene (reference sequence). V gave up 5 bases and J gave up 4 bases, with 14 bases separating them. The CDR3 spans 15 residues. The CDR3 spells CASSPVRGGTGELFF. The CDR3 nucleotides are TGTGCCAGTAGTCCCGTCAGGGGCGGCACCGGGGAGCTGTTTTTT.

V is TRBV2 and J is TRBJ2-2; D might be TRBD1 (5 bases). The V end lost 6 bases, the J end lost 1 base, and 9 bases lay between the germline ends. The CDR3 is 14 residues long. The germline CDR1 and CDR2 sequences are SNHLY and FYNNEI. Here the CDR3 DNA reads TGTGCCAGCAGGTGGACACAGAACACCGGGGAGCTGTTTTTT. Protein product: CASRWTQNTGELFF.

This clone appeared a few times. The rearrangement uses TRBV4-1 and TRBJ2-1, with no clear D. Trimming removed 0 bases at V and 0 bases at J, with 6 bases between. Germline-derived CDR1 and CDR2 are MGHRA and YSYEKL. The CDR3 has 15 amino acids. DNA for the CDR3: TGCGCCAGCAGCCAAGAAGAAAACTCCTACAATGAGCAGTTCTTC. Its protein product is CASSQEENSYNEQFF.

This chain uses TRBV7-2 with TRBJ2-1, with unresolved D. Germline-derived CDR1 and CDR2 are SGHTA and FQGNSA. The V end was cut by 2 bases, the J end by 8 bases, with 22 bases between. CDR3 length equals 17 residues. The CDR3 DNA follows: TGTGCCAGCAGCTTAACGGGCAACGCCAACGGTCTGGATGAGCAGTTCTTC. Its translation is CASSLTGNANGLDEQFF.

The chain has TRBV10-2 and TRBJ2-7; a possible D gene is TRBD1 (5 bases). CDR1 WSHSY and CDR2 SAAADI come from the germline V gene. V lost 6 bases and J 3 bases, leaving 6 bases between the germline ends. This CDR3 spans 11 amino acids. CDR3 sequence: CASSQGYEQYF. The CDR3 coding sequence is TGCGCCAGCAGCCAGGGCTACGAGCAGTACTTC.

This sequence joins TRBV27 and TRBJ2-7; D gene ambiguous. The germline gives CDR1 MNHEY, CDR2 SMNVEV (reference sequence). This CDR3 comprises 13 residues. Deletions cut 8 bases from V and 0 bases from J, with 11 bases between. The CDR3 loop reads CASQRGNSYEQYF. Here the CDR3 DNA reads TGTGCCAGCCAGCGTGGCAACTCCTACGAGCAGTACTTC.

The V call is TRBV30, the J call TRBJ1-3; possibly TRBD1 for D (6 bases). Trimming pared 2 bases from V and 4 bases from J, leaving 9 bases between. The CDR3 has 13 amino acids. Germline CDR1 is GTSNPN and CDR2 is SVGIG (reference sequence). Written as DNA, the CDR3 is TGTGCCTGGAGTCCTACAGGGGGAAACACCATATATTTT. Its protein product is CAWSPTGGNTIYF. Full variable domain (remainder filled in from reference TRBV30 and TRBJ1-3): SQTIHQWPATLVQPVGSPLSLECTVEGTSNPNLYWYRQAAGRGLQLLFYSVGIGQISSEVPQNLSASRPQDRQFILSSKKLLLSDSGFYLCAWSPTGGNTIYFGEGSWLTVV.

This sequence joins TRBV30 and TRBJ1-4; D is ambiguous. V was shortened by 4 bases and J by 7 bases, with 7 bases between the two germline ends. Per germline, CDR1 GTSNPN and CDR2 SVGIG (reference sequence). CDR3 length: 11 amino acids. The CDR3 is CAWTEAEKLFF. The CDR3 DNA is TGTGCCTGGACGGAGGCTGAAAAACTGTTTTTT. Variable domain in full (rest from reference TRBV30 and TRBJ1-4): SQTIHQWPATLVQPVGSPLSLECTVEGTSNPNLYWYRQAAGRGLQLLFYSVGIGQISSEVPQNLSASRPQDRQFILSSKKLLLSDSGFYLCAWTEAEKLFFGSGTQLSVL.

CDR3 in DNA: TGTGCGGAGAGGGGACTGATCACTAACTATGGCTACACCTTC. Translated: CAERGLITNYGYTF. V usage is TRBV7-2 and J usage is TRBJ1-2; possible D gene TRBD1, 5 bases. CDR3 length: 14 amino acids. Germline lookup yields CDR1 SGHTA and CDR2 FQGNSA.

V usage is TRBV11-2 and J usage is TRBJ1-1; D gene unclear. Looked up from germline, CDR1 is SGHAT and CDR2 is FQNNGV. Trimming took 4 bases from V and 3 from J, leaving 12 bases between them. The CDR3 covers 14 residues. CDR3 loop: CASSSLLPYTEAFF. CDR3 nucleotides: TGTGCCAGCAGCTCCCTGTTACCTTACACTGAAGCTTTCTTT. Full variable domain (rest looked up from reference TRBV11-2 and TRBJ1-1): EAGVAQSPRYKIIEKRQSVAFWCNPISGHATLYWYQQILGQGPKLLIQFQNNGVVDDSQLPKDRFSAERLKGVDSTLKIQPAKLEDSAVYLCASSSLLPYTEAFFGQGTRLTVV.

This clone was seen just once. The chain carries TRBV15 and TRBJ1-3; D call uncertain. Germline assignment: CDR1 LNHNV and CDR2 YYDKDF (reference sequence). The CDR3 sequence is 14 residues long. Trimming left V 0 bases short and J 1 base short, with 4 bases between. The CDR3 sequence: CATSRDRSGNTIYF. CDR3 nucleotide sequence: TGTGCCACCAGCAGAGATCGATCTGGAAACACCATATATTTT.

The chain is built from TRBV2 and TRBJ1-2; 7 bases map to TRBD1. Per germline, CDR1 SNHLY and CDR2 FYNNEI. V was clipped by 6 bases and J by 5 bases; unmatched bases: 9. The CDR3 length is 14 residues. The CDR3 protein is CASSNRQGLYGYTF. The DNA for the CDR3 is TGTGCCAGCAGCAACCGACAGGGTTTGTATGGCTACACCTTC.

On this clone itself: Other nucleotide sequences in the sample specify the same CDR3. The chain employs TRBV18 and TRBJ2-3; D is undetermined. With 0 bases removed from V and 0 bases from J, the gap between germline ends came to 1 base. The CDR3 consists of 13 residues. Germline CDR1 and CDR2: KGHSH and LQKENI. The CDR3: CASSPPSTDTQYF. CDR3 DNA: TGTGCCAGCTCACCACCGAGCACAGATACGCAGTATTTT.

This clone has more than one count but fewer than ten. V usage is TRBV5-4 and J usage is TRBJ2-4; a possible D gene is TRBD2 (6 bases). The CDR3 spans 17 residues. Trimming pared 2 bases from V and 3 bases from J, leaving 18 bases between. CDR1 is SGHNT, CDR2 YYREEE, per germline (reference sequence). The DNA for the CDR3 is TGTGCCAGCAGCTTCCCGGGACTTCCCAGTAGCAAAAACATTCAGTACTTC. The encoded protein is CASSFPGLPSSKNIQYF.

The CDR3 DNA is TGTGCCAGCAGCCGGGAGGGGTTGACCGGGGAGCTGTTTTTT. Translated: CASSREGLTGELFF. This chain uses TRBV11-3 with TRBJ2-2; 8 positions match TRBD2. J was trimmed by 5 bases and V by 5 bases; bases with no gene match: 4. The CDR3 length is 14 residues. CDR1 and CDR2 from the germline V gene are SGHNT and YENEEA.

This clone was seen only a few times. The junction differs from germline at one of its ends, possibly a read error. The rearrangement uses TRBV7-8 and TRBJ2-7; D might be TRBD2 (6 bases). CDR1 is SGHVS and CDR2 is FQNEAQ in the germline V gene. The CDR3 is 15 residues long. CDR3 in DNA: TGTGCCAGCAGCTCCCGACCGGGAGTCTCCTCCGAGCAGTACTTC. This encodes CASSSRPGVSSEQYF.

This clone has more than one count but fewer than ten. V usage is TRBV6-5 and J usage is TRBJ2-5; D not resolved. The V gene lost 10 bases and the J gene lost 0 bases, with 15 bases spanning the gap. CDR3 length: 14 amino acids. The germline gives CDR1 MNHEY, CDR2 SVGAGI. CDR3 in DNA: TGTGCCACTAAAGTCATCGCAGACCAAGAGACCCAGTACTTC. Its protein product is CATKVIADQETQYF.

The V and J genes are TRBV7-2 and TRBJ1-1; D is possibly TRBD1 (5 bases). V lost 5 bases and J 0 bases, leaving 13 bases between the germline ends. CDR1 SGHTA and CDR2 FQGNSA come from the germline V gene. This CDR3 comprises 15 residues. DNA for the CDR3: TGTGCCAGCAGCCCGCAGGGCGGGATGAACACTGAAGCTTTCTTT. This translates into CASSPQGGMNTEAFF.

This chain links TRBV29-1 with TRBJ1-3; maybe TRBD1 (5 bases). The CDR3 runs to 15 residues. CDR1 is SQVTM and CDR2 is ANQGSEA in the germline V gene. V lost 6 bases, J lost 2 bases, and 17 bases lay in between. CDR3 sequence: CSVLEGHLTGNTIYF. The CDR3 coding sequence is TGCAGCGTCCTTGAGGGGCATCTCACTGGAAACACCATATATTTT.